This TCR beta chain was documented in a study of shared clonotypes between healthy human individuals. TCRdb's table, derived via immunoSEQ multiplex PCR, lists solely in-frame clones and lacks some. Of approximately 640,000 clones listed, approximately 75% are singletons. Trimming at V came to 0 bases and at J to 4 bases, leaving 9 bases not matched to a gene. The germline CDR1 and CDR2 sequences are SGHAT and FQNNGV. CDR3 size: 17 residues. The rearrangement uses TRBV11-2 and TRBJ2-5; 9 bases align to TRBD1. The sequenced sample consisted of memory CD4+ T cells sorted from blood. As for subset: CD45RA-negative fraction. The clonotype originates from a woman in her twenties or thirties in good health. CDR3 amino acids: CASSLDRGTGLIETQYF. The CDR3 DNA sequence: TGTGCCAGCAGCTTAGACCGGGGGACAGGGCTGATAGAGACCCAGTACTTC.